These 25 T cell receptor beta chains came from one sample sequenced in a study of blood T cells in healthy people across ages. PCR was performed a second time for roughly 6 to 12 cycles using a sample-barcoded 5' primer and a J-beta primer mix. TCRdb analysed the 5' RACE reads with MiXCR anew, one entry per CDR3 protein. The data show roughly 1,300,000 distinct CDR3 sequences, roughly 59% seen once. Sequenced: blood. The source of these receptors is a man aged 18 to 30 in good health.

Concerning this clonotype itself: Sequence at one end of the junction differs from germline and may be a read error. The chain uses TRBV27 and TRBJ2-3; 12 nucleotides align to TRBD2. Per the germline V gene, CDR1 is MNHEY and CDR2 is SMNVEV (reference sequence). CDR3 length equals 15 residues. Written as DNA, the CDR3 is TGTGCCAGCAGGGGACTAGCGGGCAGCACAGAGACGCAGTATTTT. Its protein is CASRGLAGSTETQYF.

This clonotype came up once. The chain uses TRBV13 and TRBJ2-2; D is unresolved. The germline gives CDR1 PRHDT, CDR2 FYEKMQ (reference sequence). Trimming removed 6 bases at V and 7 bases at J, with 9 bases between. This CDR3 has 12 amino acids. The CDR3 bases are TGTGCCAGCAGGGCTCTAAGCGGGGAGCTGTTTTTT. Amino acids: CASRALSGELFF. Filled out from reference TRBV13 and TRBJ2-2, the complete variable domain reads AAGVIQSPRHLIKEKRETATLKCYPIPRHDTVYWYQQGPGQDPQFLISFYEKMQSDKGSIPDRFSAQQFSDYHSELNMSSLELGDSALYFCASRALSGELFFGEGSRLTVL.

J is TRBJ2-5 and V is TRBV7-2; D perhaps matches TRBD1 (8 bases). Looked up from germline, CDR1 is SGHTA and CDR2 is FQGNSA. Trimming cost V 5 bases and J 5 bases, with 18 bases left between them. The CDR3 runs 15 residues. The CDR3 here is CASSPQTGEGETQYF. In DNA form, the CDR3 reads TGTGCCAGCAGCCCCCAGACAGGGGAGGGGGAGACCCAGTACTTC.

The count of this clonotype is one. V usage is TRBV27 and J usage is TRBJ2-1; 8 bases fit TRBD1. Germline V CDR1 and CDR2: MNHEY, SMNVEV (reference sequence). This CDR3 spans 13 amino acids. The V gene end was trimmed by 4 bases and the J gene end by 8 bases; junction bases not matched to a gene: 4. Written as DNA, the CDR3 is TGTGCCAGCAGTTGGACAGGGTTGGATGAGCAGTTCTTC. Protein sequence: CASSWTGLDEQFF.

This sequence joins TRBV20-1 and TRBJ2-7, with 7 bases that match TRBD2. The ends lost 2 bases at V and 7 bases at J; junction bases unmatched: 14. CDR3 length: 15 residues. The germline V gene encodes CDR1 DFQATT and CDR2 SNEGSKA (reference sequence). The CDR3 coding sequence is TGCAGTGCTAGAAACCGGGACTACGCCCATCGGGAGCAGTACTTC. This sequence encodes CSARNRDYAHREQYF.

The V call is TRBV13, the J call TRBJ2-6; D remains unclear. V was trimmed by 0 bases and J by 3 bases, leaving 15 bases between them. This CDR3 spans 18 amino acids. CDR1 is PRHDT and CDR2 is FYEKMQ in the germline V gene (reference sequence). The CDR3 nucleotides are TGTGCCAGCAGCTTAGGCAACGATGCTACCAGTGGGGCCAACGTCCTGACTTTC. This translates into CASSLGNDATSGANVLTF.

The gene calls are TRBV20-1 and TRBJ2-5; 7 positions agree with TRBD2. The CDR3 spans 16 residues. Germline V gene data show CDR1 as DFQATT and CDR2 as SNEGSKA (reference sequence). Trimming removed 1 base from V and 5 bases from J; junction bases left unmatched: 13. The DNA for the CDR3 is TGCAGTGCTAGAGGGTTCGGGGAGGGCCCACAGGAGACCCAGTACTTC. Its protein product is CSARGFGEGPQETQYF.

The chain joins TRBV7-9 to TRBJ1-2; TRBD1 matches at 10 bases. CDR1 and CDR2 (germline): SEHNR, FQNEAQ (reference sequence). Trimming at V came to 1 base and at J to 5 bases, leaving 10 bases not matched to a gene. There are 17 residues in the CDR3. The CDR3 sequence: CASSLEAGQGTIYGYTF. The CDR3 DNA sequence: TGTGCCAGCAGCTTAGAGGCGGGACAGGGGACTATTTATGGCTACACCTTC.

This chain links TRBV4-1 with TRBJ1-5, with D unclear. There are 16 residues in the CDR3. V was clipped by 0 bases and J by 0 bases, with 9 bases between them. The V gene's germline CDR1 is MGHRA and CDR2 YSYEKL. The CDR3 sequence is CASSQEPLYSNQPQHF. As DNA, the CDR3 is TGCGCCAGCAGCCAAGAACCCTTATATAGCAATCAGCCCCAGCATTTT.

This clonotype has a count of ten or more. The chain links TRBV2 to TRBJ2-1, with D perhaps TRBD2 (6 bases). The CDR3 extends over 13 amino acids. Per the germline V gene, CDR1 is SNHLY and CDR2 is FYNNEI. V was pared by 4 bases and J by 4 bases, with 8 bases between. CDR3 residues: CASSVGGYNEQFF. The CDR3 DNA reads as TGTGCCAGCAGTGTCGGGGGTTACAATGAGCAGTTCTTC.

The J gene is TRBJ2-5, the V gene TRBV7-9; 8 bases line up with TRBD2. The ends lost 1 base at V and 11 bases at J; junction bases unmatched: 9. CDR3 length: 14 residues. Germline V gives CDR1 SEHNR, CDR2 FQNEAQ (reference sequence). The CDR3 here is CASSLVSGSGEQYF. DNA for the CDR3: TGTGCCAGCAGCTTAGTAAGCGGGAGCGGTGAGCAGTACTTC.

The chain carries TRBV5-1 and TRBJ2-2; D gene unclear. Germline-derived CDR1 and CDR2 are SGHRS and YFSETQ. There are 17 residues in the CDR3. The V end lost 0 bases, the J end lost 1 base, and 13 bases lay between the germline ends. The CDR3 region is CASSLAGATVNTGELFF. The CDR3, as DNA: TGCGCCAGCAGCTTGGCGGGCGCTACCGTGAACACCGGGGAGCTGTTTTTT.

The chain is built from TRBV20-1 and TRBJ2-7, with D maybe TRBD1 (6 bases). CDR1 DFQATT and CDR2 SNEGSKA come from the germline V gene (reference sequence). Trimming shortened V by 2 bases and J by 0 bases, and 14 bases separated the two germline ends. The CDR3 is 15 residues long. The CDR3: CSARPWQGPSYEQYF. CDR3 nucleotides: TGCAGTGCTAGACCCTGGCAGGGGCCCTCCTACGAGCAGTACTTC.

The chain has TRBV7-2 and TRBJ2-1, with D unclear. The germline CDR1 and CDR2 sequences are SGHTA and FQGNSA. CDR3 length: 16 amino acids. Trimming cost V 1 base and J 0 bases, with 10 bases left between them. The CDR3 DNA reads TGTGCCAGCAGCTTAGACCGACTCAGCTCCTACAATGAGCAGTTCTTC. It encodes CASSLDRLSSYNEQFF.

This clonotype was recorded a few times. The J gene is TRBJ2-5, the V gene TRBV29-1; D is perhaps TRBD1 or TRBD2 (5 bases each). Trimming pared 3 bases from V and 9 bases from J, leaving 14 bases between. CDR3 length: 12 residues. Per the germline V gene, CDR1 is SQVTM and CDR2 is ANQGSEA. The CDR3 DNA follows: TGCAGCGTTGATGAGGGGTCGAGGTCCCAGTACTTC. This translates into CSVDEGSRSQYF.

This clonotype has a single count. The chain uses TRBV5-1 and TRBJ2-7; D is ambiguous. Trimming cost V 0 bases and J 3 bases, with 16 bases left between them. Germline values: CDR1 SGHRS, CDR2 YFSETQ. The CDR3 is 16 amino acids. The CDR3 sequence is CASSLEVRHYFYEQYF. The CDR3 nucleotides read TGCGCCAGCAGCTTGGAAGTGAGGCATTATTTCTACGAGCAGTACTTC.

The gene calls are TRBV6-5 and TRBJ2-7; possible D gene TRBD1, 5 bases. Germline V gives CDR1 MNHEY, CDR2 SVGAGI. The CDR3 totals 12 residues. V shed 3 bases and J shed 11 bases, with 14 bases lying between them. The CDR3 reads CASSYPDTKEYF. The CDR3 nucleotides read TGTGCCAGCAGTTATCCGGACACCAAAGAGTACTTC.

V gene TRBV3-1 combines with J gene TRBJ2-3; 9 bases line up with TRBD2. This CDR3 is 13 amino acids long. Germline V gene lookup returns CDR1 LGHDT and CDR2 YNNKEL (reference sequence). V was clipped by 8 bases and J by 2 bases; unmatched bases: 2. This chain's CDR3 is CASQRGDTDTQYF. In DNA form, the CDR3 reads TGTGCCAGCCAGCGGGGGGACACAGATACGCAGTATTTT.

V and J are TRBV7-2 and TRBJ1-1; 8 nucleotides align to TRBD1. Trimming removed 4 bases from V and 1 base from J; junction bases left unmatched: 8. Germline V gene data show CDR1 as SGHTA and CDR2 as FQGNSA. This CDR3 has 16 residues. The CDR3 protein is CASSSRRTGPNTEAFF. The CDR3 DNA reads TGTGCCAGCAGCTCCCGACGGACAGGGCCGAACACTGAAGCTTTCTTT.

A few counts support this clonotype. V and J are TRBV27 and TRBJ2-1, with D perhaps assigned TRBD1 or TRBD2 (5 bases each). The V and J ends lost 3 bases and 7 bases respectively, with 16 bases between them. This CDR3 has 15 amino acids. The V gene's germline CDR1 is MNHEY and CDR2 SMNVEV (reference sequence). CDR3 protein: CASSLGRADRNEQFF. The CDR3 DNA is TGTGCCAGCAGTTTGGGACGAGCGGATAGGAATGAGCAGTTCTTC.

The chain couples TRBV14 to TRBJ2-4; D unresolved. The J call is uncertain, as TRBJ2-7 better fits the DNA end. Germline loops: CDR1 SGHDN, CDR2 FVKESK. This CDR3 is 15 amino acids long. CDR3 nucleotides: TGTGCCAGCAGCCAAGTTGGATTAGTAGGGTACGAGCAGTACTTC. Protein: CASSQVGLVGYEQYF.

V is TRBV6-6 and J is TRBJ2-2; D possibly matches TRBD1 or TRBD2 (5 bases each). Between the trimmed V and J ends, which lost 2 bases and 6 bases, there was a span of 13 bases. The CDR3 contains 15 residues. Germline V gene sequence: CDR1 MNHNY, CDR2 SVGAGI (reference sequence). CDR3 loop: CASSYRTRGSGELFF. The CDR3 coding sequence is TGTGCCAGCAGTTACAGAACTAGGGGCTCCGGGGAGCTGTTTTTT.

Here the CDR3 reads CSASLLGATDSPLHF. The CDR3 DNA reads as TGCAGTGCGTCCCTCCTGGGCGCGACTGATTCACCCCTCCACTTT. J is TRBJ1-6 and V is TRBV20-1; D is undetermined. The CDR3 has 15 residues. Trimming shortened V by 6 bases and J by 8 bases, and 20 bases separated the two germline ends. Per the germline V gene, CDR1 is DFQATT and CDR2 is SNEGSKA (reference sequence).

This chain links TRBV4-1 with TRBJ2-7; D is undetermined. This CDR3 comprises 15 residues. Between the trimmed V and J ends, which lost 2 bases and 0 bases, there was a span of 11 bases. Germline values: CDR1 MGHRA, CDR2 YSYEKL. In nucleotides, the CDR3 is TGCGCCAGCAGCCAACTAGTGGAGACCTCCTACGAGCAGTACTTC. Protein sequence: CASSQLVETSYEQYF.

This rearrangement joins TRBV20-1 to TRBJ2-3, with 10 bases aligning to TRBD2. CDR3 size: 13 residues. Germline assignment: CDR1 DFQATT and CDR2 SNEGSKA (reference sequence). The V and J ends lost 8 bases and 4 bases, in that order; junction bases with no gene match: 6. CDR3 in DNA: TGCAGTCCTGCGAGCGGGGGGGCAGATACGCAGTATTTT. Translating it yields CSPASGGADTQYF.